A selection of T cell receptor beta chains follows, all from one sample in a study of T cell responses to AZD1222 COVID-19 vaccine. Profiling relied on immunoSEQ multiplex PCR, and the TCRdb table lists in-frame clones only, not all of them. The sample shows about 190,000 clones, approximately 91% of them seen only once. The sequenced sample was peripheral blood, obtained on day 0 of AZD1222 vaccination. These receptors were taken from an adult in good health. Both conserved end residues are part of each CDR3. A D gene is named only where the DNA matches it firmly. Clone size appears in some rows only: once, few, many, or a class for an expanded clone.

NA,NA,14,TRBV6-5,TRBJ2-7,TGTGCCAGCAAGACACCAGGGGCCCACTACGAGCAGTACTTC,CASKTPGAHYEQYF
TRBD2,NA,18,TRBV5-4,TRBJ2-3,TGTGCCAGCAGCCCCGCCGGGACTAGCGGGGCTAGCACAGATACGCAGTATTTT,CASSPAGTSGASTDTQYF
TRBD2,NA,16,TRBV3-1/TRBV3-2,TRBJ2-5,TGTGCCAGCAGGCCAAACCTAGCGGGGGCCGGAGAGACCCAGTACTTC,CASRPNLAGAGETQYF
TRBD2,few,15,TRBV6-2/TRBV6-3,TRBJ2-2,TGTGCCAGCAGTTACTCCCTGGGGAGGGCCGGGGAGCTGTTTTTT,CASSYSLGRAGELFF
NA,NA,14,TRBV25-1,TRBJ2-1,TGTGCCAGCAGTGAATTGAGGGTAGGGAATGAGCAGTTCTTC,CASSELRVGNEQFF
NA,NA,13,TRBV27,TRBJ1-1,TGTGCCAGCAGATTGTACAGGAACACTGAAGCTTTCTTT,CASRLYRNTEAFF
TRBD2,NA,17,TRBV28,TRBJ2-3,TGTGCCAGCAGTCGCGGAGCTAGCGGGACTGTCACAGATACGCAGTATTTT,CASSRGASGTVTDTQYF
TRBD1,NA,15,TRBV2,TRBJ2-1,TGTGCCAGCAGTGATAGGGACAGGGGGGTCCATGAGCAGTTCTTC,CASSDRDRGVHEQFF
TRBD2,NA,16,TRBV9,TRBJ2-1,TGTGCCAGCAGCGTAGGGCTAGCGGGGGGCTACAATGAGCAGTTCTTC,CASSVGLAGGYNEQFF
NA,NA,14,TRBV7-2,TRBJ1-5,TGTGCCAGCAGCTTAATTCTAAGTAATCAGCCCCAGCATTTT,CASSLILSNQPQHF
TRBD1,once,15,TRBV27,TRBJ2-7,TGTGCCAGCAGTCTCGGCCCCGGGACAGGGTCCGAGCAGTACTTC,CASSLGPGTGSEQYF
TRBD2,NA,16,TRBV7-6,TRBJ2-7,TGTGCCAGCAGCTTAGGGGGGGGTCGAGCCACCTACGAGCAGTACTTC,CASSLGGGRATYEQYF
NA,NA,16,TRBV19,TRBJ2-2,TGTGCCAGTAGTTCGGGCAGGGGGGCGAACACCGGGGAGCTGTTTTTT,CASSSGRGANTGELFF
NA,NA,15,TRBV7-3,TRBJ2-7,TGTGCCAGCAGCCCCCAGGGCAGCACCTCCTACGAGCAGTACTTC,CASSPQGSTSYEQYF
NA,many,16,TRBV2,TRBJ1-4,TGTGCCAGCGAAGTCACAAGGAGTGCAACTAATGAAAAACTGTTTTTT,CASEVTRSATNEKLFF
TRBD2,NA,16,TRBV4-2,TRBJ2-2,TGTGCCAGCAGCCAATGGACTAGCAGTGCATCCGGGGAGCTGTTTTTT,CASSQWTSSASGELFF
TRBD2,NA,15,TRBV6-4,TRBJ2-1,TGTGCCAGCAGTTCGACTAGCGGGGGGGCGAATGAGCAGTTCTTC,CASSSTSGGANEQFF
NA,NA,12,TRBV2,TRBJ2-7,TGTGCCAGCAGTGAAGCGCGAACCATACAGTACTTC,CASSEARTIQYF
NA,NA,13,TRBV4-1,TRBJ2-3,TGCGCCAGCAGCCAAGGATTATTAGATACGCAGTATTTT,CASSQGLLDTQYF
NA,NA,16,TRBV9,TRBJ2-5,TGTGCCAGCAGCCCAGGCGGGAACAGGGGTGGGGAGACCCAGTACTTC,CASSPGGNRGGETQYF
NA,NA,12,TRBV6-2/TRBV6-3,TRBJ1-1,TGTGCCAGCAGTCACCCGAACACTGAAGCTTTCTTT,CASSHPNTEAFF
NA,NA,14,TRBV6-5,TRBJ2-7,TGTGCCAGCAGTTACTCCGGGGGTTCCTACGAGCAGTACTTC,CASSYSGGSYEQYF
NA,NA,14,TRBV10-2,TRBJ1-5,TGCGCCAGCACCGAGACAGGCGGGAATCAGCCCCAGCATTTT,CASTETGGNQPQHF
NA,few,16,TRBV5-1,TRBJ2-4,TGCGCCAGCAGCCGCCCGGAGACTCTAGCCAAAAACATTCAGTACTTC,CASSRPETLAKNIQYF
NA,once,11,TRBV19,TRBJ2-3,TGTGCCAGTAAGGCGGGACTCGAGCAGTATTTT,CASKAGLEQYF
NA,NA,15,TRBV3-1/TRBV3-2,TRBJ1-6,TGTGCCAGCAGCCAAGCGGGGGGCAGTAATTCACCCCTCCACTTT,CASSQAGGSNSPLHF
NA,NA,13,TRBV28,TRBJ1-2,TGTGCCAGCAGCTTCGGGACGGACTATGGCTACACCTTC,CASSFGTDYGYTF